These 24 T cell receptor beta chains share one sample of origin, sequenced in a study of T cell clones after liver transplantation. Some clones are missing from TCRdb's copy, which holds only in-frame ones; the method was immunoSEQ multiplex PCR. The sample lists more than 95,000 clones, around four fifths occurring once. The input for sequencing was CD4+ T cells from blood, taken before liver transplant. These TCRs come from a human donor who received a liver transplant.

The CDR3 sequence is CASSEAGSYGYTF. CDR3 nucleotides: TGCGCCAGCAGTGAGGCAGGATCGTATGGCTACACCTTC. V is TRBV10-2 and J is TRBJ1-2; D gene ambiguous. The V end was cut by 2 bases, the J end by 5 bases, with 9 bases between. Germline CDR1 is WSHSY and CDR2 is SAAADI. The CDR3 spans 13 residues.

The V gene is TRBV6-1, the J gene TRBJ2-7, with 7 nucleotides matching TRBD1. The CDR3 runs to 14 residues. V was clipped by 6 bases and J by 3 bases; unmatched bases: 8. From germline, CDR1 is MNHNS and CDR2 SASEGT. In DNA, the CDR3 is TGTGCCAGCAGCCACACCCGACAGGGCTACGAGCAGTACTTC. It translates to CASSHTRQGYEQYF.

CDR3 DNA sequence: TGTGCCAGCACCCCGGGCGGGGGTCCAACCTACGAGCAGTACTTC. Translating it yields CASTPGGGPTYEQYF. V is TRBV6-1 and J is TRBJ2-7, with 7 bases identical to TRBD2. Germline V lookup: CDR1 MNHNS, CDR2 SASEGT. The CDR3 has 15 amino acids. Germline trimming cut 7 bases from V and 2 bases from J; bases unmatched to any gene: 11.

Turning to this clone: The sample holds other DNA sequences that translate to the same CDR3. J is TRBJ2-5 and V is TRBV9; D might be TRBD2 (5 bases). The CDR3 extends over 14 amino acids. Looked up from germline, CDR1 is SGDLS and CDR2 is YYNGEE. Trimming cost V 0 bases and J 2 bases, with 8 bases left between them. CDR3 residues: CASSVGPGQETQYF. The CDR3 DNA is TGTGCCAGCAGCGTAGGTCCGGGGCAAGAGACCCAGTACTTC.

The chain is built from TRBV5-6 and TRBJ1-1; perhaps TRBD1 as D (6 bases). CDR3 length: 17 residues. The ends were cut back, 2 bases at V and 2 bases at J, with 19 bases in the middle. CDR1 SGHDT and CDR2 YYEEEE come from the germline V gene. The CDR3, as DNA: TGTGCCAGCAGCTTTCTACGGGCAGGGGCAAGAAACACTGAAGCTTTCTTT. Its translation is CASSFLRAGARNTEAFF.

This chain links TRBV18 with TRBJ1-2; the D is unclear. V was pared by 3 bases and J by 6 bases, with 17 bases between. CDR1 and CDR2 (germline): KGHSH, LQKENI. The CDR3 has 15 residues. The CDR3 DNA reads TGTGCCAGCTCACCCCTGGCCGACCCTATGAATGGCTACACCTTC. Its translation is CASSPLADPMNGYTF.

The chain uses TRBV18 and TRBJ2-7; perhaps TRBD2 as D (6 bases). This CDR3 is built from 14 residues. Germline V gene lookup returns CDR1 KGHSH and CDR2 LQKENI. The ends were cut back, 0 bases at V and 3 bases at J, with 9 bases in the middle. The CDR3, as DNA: TGTGCCAGCTCACCACCGCAGGGAGGCTACGAGCAGTACTTC. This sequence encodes CASSPPQGGYEQYF.

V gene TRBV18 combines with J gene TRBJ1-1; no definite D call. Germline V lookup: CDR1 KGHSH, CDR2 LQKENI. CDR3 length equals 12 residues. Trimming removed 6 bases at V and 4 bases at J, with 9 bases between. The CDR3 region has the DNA TGTGCCAGCTCGCGGGCCGGCACTGAAGCTTTCTTT. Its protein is CASSRAGTEAFF.

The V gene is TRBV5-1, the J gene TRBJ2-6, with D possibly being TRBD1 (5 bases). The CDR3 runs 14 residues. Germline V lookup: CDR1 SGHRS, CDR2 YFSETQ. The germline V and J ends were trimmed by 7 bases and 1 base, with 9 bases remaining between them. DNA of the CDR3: TGCGCCAGCGGGGCCCTTTCTGGGGCCAACGTCCTGACTTTC. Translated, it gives CASGALSGANVLTF.

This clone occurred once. This CDR3 reads CASSRGVSNEQFF. The CDR3 region has the DNA TGTGCCAGCAGCAGGGGAGTATCCAATGAGCAGTTCTTC. The chain combines TRBV7-3 with TRBJ2-1; either TRBD1 or TRBD2 may supply D (5 bases each). Deletions cut 5 bases from V and 6 bases from J, with 11 bases between. CDR1 and CDR2 from the germline V gene are SGHTA and FQGTGA. The CDR3 runs to 13 residues.

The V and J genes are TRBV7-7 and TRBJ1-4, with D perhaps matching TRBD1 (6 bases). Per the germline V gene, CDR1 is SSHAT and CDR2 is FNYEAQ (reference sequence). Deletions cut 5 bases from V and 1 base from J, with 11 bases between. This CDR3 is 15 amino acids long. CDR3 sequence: CASSARGGTNEKLFF. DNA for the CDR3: TGTGCCAGCAGCGCCAGGGGTGGAACTAATGAAAAACTGTTTTTT.

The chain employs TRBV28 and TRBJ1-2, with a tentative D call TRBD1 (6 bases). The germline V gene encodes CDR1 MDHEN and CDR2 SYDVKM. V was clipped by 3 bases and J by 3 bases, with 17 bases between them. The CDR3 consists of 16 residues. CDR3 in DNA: TGTGCCAGCAGTTTGGGGACACCTCAGCTTGACTATGGCTACACCTTC. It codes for CASSLGTPQLDYGYTF.

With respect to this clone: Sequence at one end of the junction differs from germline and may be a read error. DNA for the CDR3: TGTGCCAGCAGCGGAACAGGGGATGAAACTTTCTTT. Its translation: CASSGTGDETFF. The rearrangement links TRBV7-3 to TRBJ1-1; 7 bases are shared with TRBD1. The CDR3 has 12 residues. The germline V gene has CDR1 SGHTA and CDR2 FQGTGA.

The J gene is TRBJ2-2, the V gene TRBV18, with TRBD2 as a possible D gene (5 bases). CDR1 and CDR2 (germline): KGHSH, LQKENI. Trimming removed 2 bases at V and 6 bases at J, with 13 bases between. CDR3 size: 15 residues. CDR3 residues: CASSPLDSPAGELFF. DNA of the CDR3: TGTGCCAGCTCACCATTGGACTCGCCCGCCGGGGAGCTGTTTTTT. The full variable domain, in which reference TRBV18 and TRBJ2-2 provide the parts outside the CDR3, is NAGVMQNPRHLVRRRGQEARLRCSPMKGHSHVYWYRQLPEEGLKFMVYLQKENIIDESGMPKERFSAEFPKEGPSILRIQQVVRGDSAAYFCASSPLDSPAGELFFGEGSRLTVL.

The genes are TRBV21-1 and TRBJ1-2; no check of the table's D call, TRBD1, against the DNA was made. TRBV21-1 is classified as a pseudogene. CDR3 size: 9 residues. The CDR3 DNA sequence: TGTGCCACCAAATATGGCTACACCTTC. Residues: CATKYGYTF.

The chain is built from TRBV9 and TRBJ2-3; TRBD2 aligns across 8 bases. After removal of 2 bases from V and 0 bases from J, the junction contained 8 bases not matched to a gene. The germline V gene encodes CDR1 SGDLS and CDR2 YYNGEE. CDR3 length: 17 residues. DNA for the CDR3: TGTGCCAGCAGCGTCCCAGTGCCTAGCGGGAGCACAGATACGCAGTATTTT. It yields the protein CASSVPVPSGSTDTQYF.

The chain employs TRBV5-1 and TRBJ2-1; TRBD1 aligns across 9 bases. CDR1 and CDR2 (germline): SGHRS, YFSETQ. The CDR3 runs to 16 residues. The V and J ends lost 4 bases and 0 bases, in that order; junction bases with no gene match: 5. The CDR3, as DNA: TGCGCCAGCAGCCCGGGACAGGGCTTCTCCTACAATGAGCAGTTCTTC. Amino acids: CASSPGQGFSYNEQFF.

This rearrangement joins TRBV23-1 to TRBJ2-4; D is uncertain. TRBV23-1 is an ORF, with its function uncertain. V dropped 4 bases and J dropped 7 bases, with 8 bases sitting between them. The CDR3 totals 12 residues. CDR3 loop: CASSLWGNIQYF. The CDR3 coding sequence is TGCGCCAGCAGTCTTTGGGGTAACATTCAGTACTTC.

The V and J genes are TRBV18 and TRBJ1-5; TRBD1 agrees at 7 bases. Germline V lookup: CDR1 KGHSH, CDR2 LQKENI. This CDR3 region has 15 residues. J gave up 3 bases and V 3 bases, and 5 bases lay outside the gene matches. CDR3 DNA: TGTGCCAGCTCACCGTACGGGACAGTCAATCAGCCCCAGCATTTT. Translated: CASSPYGTVNQPQHF.

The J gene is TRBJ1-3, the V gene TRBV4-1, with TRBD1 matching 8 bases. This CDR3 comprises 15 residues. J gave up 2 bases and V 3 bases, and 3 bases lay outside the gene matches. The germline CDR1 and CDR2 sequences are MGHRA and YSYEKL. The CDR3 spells CASSHADRAGNTIYF. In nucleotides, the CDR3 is TGCGCCAGCAGCCACGCGGACAGGGCTGGAAACACCATATATTTT.

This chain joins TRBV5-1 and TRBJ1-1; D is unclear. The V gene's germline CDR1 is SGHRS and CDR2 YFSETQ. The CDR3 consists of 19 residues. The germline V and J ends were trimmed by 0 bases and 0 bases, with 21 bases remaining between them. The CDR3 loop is CASSLVVGGGRLMNTEAFF. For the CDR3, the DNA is TGCGCCAGCAGCTTGGTCGTTGGTGGAGGGAGGCTCATGAACACTGAAGCTTTCTTT.

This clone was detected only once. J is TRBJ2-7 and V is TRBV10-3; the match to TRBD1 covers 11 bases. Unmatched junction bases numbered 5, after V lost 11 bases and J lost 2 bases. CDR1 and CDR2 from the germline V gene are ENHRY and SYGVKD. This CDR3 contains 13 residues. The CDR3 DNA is TGTGCCTCCTGGGACAGGGGGACCTACGAGCAGTACTTC. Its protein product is CASWDRGTYEQYF.

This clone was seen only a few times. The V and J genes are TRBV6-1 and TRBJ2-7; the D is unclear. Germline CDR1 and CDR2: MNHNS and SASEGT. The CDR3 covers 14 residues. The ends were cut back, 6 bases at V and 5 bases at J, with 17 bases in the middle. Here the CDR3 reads CASRPLGGGHEQYF. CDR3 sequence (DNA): TGTGCCAGCAGGCCCCTAGGCGGCGGACACGAGCAGTACTTC.

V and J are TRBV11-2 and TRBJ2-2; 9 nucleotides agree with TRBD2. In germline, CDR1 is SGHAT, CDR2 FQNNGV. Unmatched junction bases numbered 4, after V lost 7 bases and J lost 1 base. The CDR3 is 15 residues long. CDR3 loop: CASTETSGNTGELFF. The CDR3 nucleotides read TGTGCCAGCACCGAGACTAGCGGGAACACCGGGGAGCTGTTTTTT. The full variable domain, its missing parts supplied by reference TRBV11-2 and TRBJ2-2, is EAGVAQSPRYKIIEKRQSVAFWCNPISGHATLYWYQQILGQGPKLLIQFQNNGVVDDSQLPKDRFSAERLKGVDSTLKIQPAKLEDSAVYLCASTETSGNTGELFFGEGSRLTVL.